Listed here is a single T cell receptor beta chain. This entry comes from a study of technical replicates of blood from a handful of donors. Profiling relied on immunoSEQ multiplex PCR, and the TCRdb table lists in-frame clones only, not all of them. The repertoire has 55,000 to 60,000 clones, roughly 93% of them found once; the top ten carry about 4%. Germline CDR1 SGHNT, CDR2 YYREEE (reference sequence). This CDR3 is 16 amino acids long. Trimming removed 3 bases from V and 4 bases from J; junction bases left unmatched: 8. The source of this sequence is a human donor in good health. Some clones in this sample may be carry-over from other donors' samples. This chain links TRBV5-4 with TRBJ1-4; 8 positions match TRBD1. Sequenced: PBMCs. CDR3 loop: CASSSKQGEHNEKLFF. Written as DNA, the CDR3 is TGTGCCAGCAGCTCAAAACAGGGGGAGCATAATGAAAAACTGTTTTTT.